The 3 T cell receptor beta chains reported below all come from one sample, sequenced in a study of T cell responses to AZD1222 COVID-19 vaccine. Sequencing was performed with immunoSEQ multiplex PCR; in TCRdb, only in-frame clones are kept and a portion is missing. The data contain 100,000 or so clones, about 86% of them singletons. The material was peripheral blood, obtained on day 0 of AZD1222 vaccination. The receptor set was obtained from an adult in good health.

By sample fraction, this clone is medium-sized. The J gene is TRBJ2-7, the V gene TRBV10-3; 7 bases line up with TRBD1. Losses at the gene ends were 9 bases for V and 3 bases for J; bases not matched to a gene: 8. Germline V gene data show CDR1 as ENHRY and CDR2 as SYGVKD. The CDR3 has 13 residues. CDR3 region: CAMTGQKDYEQYF. Here the CDR3 DNA reads TGTGCCATGACGGGACAGAAAGACTACGAGCAGTACTTC.

The chain uses TRBV28 and TRBJ2-2; D is ambiguous. This CDR3 is built from 14 residues. Germline CDR1 and CDR2: MDHEN and SYDVKM. The ends were cut back, 6 bases at V and 13 bases at J, with 21 bases in the middle. The CDR3 DNA follows: TGTGCCAGCAGCCTCCCGACCGCCCGTCCGTCGCTGTTTTTT. Its translation is CASSLPTARPSLFF. Combining the CDR3 with reference TRBV28 and TRBJ2-2 gives the whole variable domain DVKVTQSSRYLVKRTGEKVFLECVQDMDHENMFWYRQDPGLGLRLIYFSYDVKMKEKGDIPEGYSVSREKKERFSLILESASTNQTSMYLCASSLPTARPSLFFGEGSRLTVL.

V and J are TRBV18 and TRBJ2-3; no clear D. CDR1 KGHSH and CDR2 LQKENI come from the germline V gene. The length of the CDR3 is 11 residues. V lost 2 bases to trimming and J lost 7 bases, with 4 bases between them. CDR3 in DNA: TGTGCCAGCTCACCAACACATACGCAGTATTTT. Its protein is CASSPTHTQYF. Drawing the rest from reference TRBV18 and TRBJ2-3, the complete variable domain is NAGVMQNPRHLVRRRGQEARLRCSPMKGHSHVYWYRQLPEEGLKFMVYLQKENIIDESGMPKERFSAEFPKEGPSILRIQQVVRGDSAAYFCASSPTHTQYFGPGTRLTVL.